The sequence of this TCR beta chain was determined in a study of CD8 T cells in Susac syndrome. This CDR3 is 14 amino acids long. V was clipped by 4 bases and J by 2 bases, with 12 bases between them. The T cells that were sequenced for TCR beta were CD8+ and CD4+ cells from blood. Reverse transcription of roughly 0.5 to 1 ug RNA was performed with random hexamers. TCRdb recomputed calls from the immunoSEQ multiplex PCR reads with MiXCR, one row per CDR3 protein. Among 200,000 to 300,000 distinct CDR3 sequences listed, about 93% were seen once. Sequencing was done on a sample of CD4+ T cells from PBMCs. The genes are TRBV12-3 or TRBV12-4 and TRBJ2-7; D is uncertain. The receptor was derived from a human donor with multiple sclerosis. CDR3 DNA sequence: TGTGCCAGCAGTTACGCTCTAGGACCCTACGAGCAGTACTTC. This codes for CASSYALGPYEQYF.